Below are 26 T cell receptor beta chains sequenced from a single sample in a study of CXCR3-negative and CXCR3-positive naive CD8 T cells. In preparing the TRB cDNA libraries, 5' RACE with UMI labels was used. TCRdb reprocessed the 5' RACE reads; each CDR3 protein has one entry and no DNA is given. The sample's table shows 50,000 to 75,000 distinct CDR3 sequences. Sequencing input: naive CXCR3- CD8+ T cells from blood. The subset was: CD45RO-CCR7+CD27+CD95- naive CD8+ T cells lacking CXCR3 (TNR3-). These receptors were obtained from a human donor in good health. Some clones in this sample may be carry-over from other donors' samples.

The chain's CDR3 is CSVVQGMDGYTF. V is TRBV29-1 and J is TRBJ1-2; as DNA is missing, the TRBD1 call by TCRdb cannot be tested. The CDR3 consists of 12 residues. Germline V lookup: CDR1 SQVTM, CDR2 ANQGSEA.

The chain joins TRBV10-3 to TRBJ1-2; TCRdb's D call of TRBD1 is untestable without DNA. Germline CDR1 is ENHRY and CDR2 is SYGVKD. The CDR3 sequence is 12 residues long. CDR3 amino acids: CAIGTADYGYTF.

The chain links TRBV5-1 to TRBJ1-1. The CDR3 sequence is 12 residues long. The germline V gene encodes CDR1 SGHRS and CDR2 YFSETQ. CDR3 loop: CASGLLNTEAFF.

CDR3 loop: CASSAGTASQETQYF. The chain combines TRBV7-9 with TRBJ2-5; as DNA is missing, the TRBD2 call by TCRdb cannot be tested. CDR3 length: 15 amino acids. Germline CDR1 and CDR2: SEHNR and FQNEAQ (reference sequence).

The chain is built from TRBV7-6 and TRBJ2-1. The CDR3 covers 13 residues. Germline V gene data show CDR1 as SGHVS and CDR2 as FNYEAQ. The CDR3 spells CASSLEFQHEQFF.

The CDR3 protein is CSVEGPNTGELFF. The chain employs TRBV29-1 and TRBJ2-2. The CDR3 is 13 amino acids. Germline V gene lookup returns CDR1 SQVTM and CDR2 ANQGSEA.

This chain connects TRBV7-9 to TRBJ2-2. From germline, CDR1 is SEHNR and CDR2 FQNEAQ (reference sequence). CDR3 size: 13 residues. CDR3: CASIRLSGGELFF. Using reference TRBV7-9 and TRBJ2-2 for the parts outside the CDR3, the full variable domain is DTGVSQNPRHKITKRGQNVTFRCDPISEHNRLYWYRQTLGQGPEFLTYFQNEAQLEKSRLLSDRFSAERPKGSFSTLEIQRTEQGDSAMYLCASIRLSGGELFFGEGSRLTVL.

The CDR3 is CASSRLGGQGYEQYF. The rearrangement joins TRBV7-3 to TRBJ2-7; TCRdb picks TRBD1, but there is no DNA to check that call. The germline V gene encodes CDR1 SGHTA and CDR2 FQGTGA. This CDR3 spans 15 amino acids.

The CDR3 is CSARDREAGTYEQYF. The chain has TRBV20-1 and TRBJ2-7. The V gene's germline CDR1 is DFQATT and CDR2 SNEGSKA (reference sequence). CDR3 length: 15 residues.

The chain employs TRBV29-1 and TRBJ2-3; TCRdb reports TRBD2, a call that lacks DNA to check it against. The germline V gene has CDR1 SQVTM and CDR2 ANQGSEA. The CDR3 is 13 residues long. The CDR3 loop reads CSVAEGRTDTQYF.

The chain combines TRBV7-7 with TRBJ2-1; the TCRdb call, TRBD1, lacks DNA for checking. Germline-derived CDR1 and CDR2 are SSHAT and FNYEAQ (reference sequence). The CDR3 is 16 amino acids. CDR3 protein: CASSLGRLQGLNEQFF.

The chain recombines TRBV27 with TRBJ1-1. This CDR3 region has 13 residues. In germline, CDR1 is MNHEY, CDR2 SMNVEV (reference sequence). The CDR3: CASSLTWQTVAFF.

CDR3: CASKDGGAGQYF. The chain couples TRBV7-2 to TRBJ2-7; TCRdb gives TRBD1 as the D gene, but with no DNA this cannot be confirmed. This CDR3 is 12 amino acids long. Germline V CDR1 and CDR2: SGHTA, FQGNSA.

This sequence joins TRBV28 and TRBJ2-1. Germline V CDR1 and CDR2: MDHEN, SYDVKM. The CDR3 loop spans 12 amino acids. CDR3 in amino acids: CASSFQEHEQFF.

The chain joins TRBV29-1 to TRBJ1-2; TCRdb picks TRBD1, but there is no DNA to check that call. Germline CDR1 SQVTM, CDR2 ANQGSEA. The CDR3 spans 13 residues. CDR3 sequence reads: CSVAVQGLYGYTF.

The genes are TRBV4-1 and TRBJ2-7; TCRdb's D call, TRBD2, is unchecked because there is no DNA. CDR1 MGHRA and CDR2 YSYEKL come from the germline V gene. CDR3 length: 15 amino acids. The CDR3 protein is CASSQEADSSYEQYF.

CDR3 in amino acids: CSAKAGTAYEQYF. The chain is built from TRBV20-1 and TRBJ2-7; the D call of TRBD1 rests on TCRdb alone, since no DNA is present to check it. The CDR3 sequence is 13 residues long. The germline CDR1 and CDR2 sequences are DFQATT and SNEGSKA (reference sequence).

The chain is built from TRBV6-2 or TRBV6-3 and TRBJ2-6; TCRdb calls TRBD1, which cannot be checked without DNA. Per germline, CDR1 MNHEY and CDR2 SVGEGT. The CDR3 is 16 amino acids. The CDR3 is CASSYAGASGANVLTF.

The rearrangement joins TRBV20-1 to TRBJ2-7; TCRdb's D call, TRBD1, is unchecked because there is no DNA. Germline lookup yields CDR1 DFQATT and CDR2 SNEGSKA (reference sequence). This CDR3 comprises 14 residues. The CDR3 loop reads CSAEDRGSSYEQYF.

The V and J genes are TRBV6-5 and TRBJ1-3; TCRdb designates TRBD1, a call that cannot be tested without DNA. The CDR3 has 16 amino acids. The germline CDR1 and CDR2 sequences are MNHEY and SVGAGI. CDR3 protein: CASSYSTGTTGNTIYF.

The chain uses TRBV4-3 and TRBJ2-3; no DNA is available, so the TRBD2 call from TCRdb remains unchecked. This CDR3 comprises 16 residues. CDR1 LGHNA and CDR2 YSLEER come from the germline V gene. CDR3 region: CASSQEGLASTDTQYF.

The chain links TRBV6-4 to TRBJ2-3; no DNA is available, so the TRBD1 call from TCRdb remains unchecked. The length of the CDR3 is 15 residues. In germline, CDR1 is MRHNA, CDR2 SNTAGT. CDR3 sequence reads: CASSDGLGGPDTQYF.

The chain joins TRBV12-3 or TRBV12-4 to TRBJ1-2. The CDR3 totals 11 residues. CDR3 in amino acids: CANNDTYGYTF.

The V and J genes are TRBV5-1 and TRBJ1-1; as DNA is missing, the TRBD1 call by TCRdb cannot be tested. CDR1 is SGHRS and CDR2 is YFSETQ in the germline V gene. This CDR3 has 11 amino acids. The chain's CDR3 is CANRPGQGAPF.

The chain joins TRBV11-2 to TRBJ2-1; TCRdb's assignment of TRBD1 cannot be checked, as there is no DNA. CDR1 SGHAT and CDR2 FQNNGV come from the germline V gene. CDR3 length equals 14 residues. CDR3 in amino acids: CASSPLSSYNEQFF.

V and J are TRBV14 and TRBJ2-7; TCRdb calls TRBD2, which cannot be checked without DNA. Germline V gene sequence: CDR1 SGHDN, CDR2 FVKESK. This CDR3 contains 14 residues. The CDR3 spells CACSQLDRLWEQYF.